These T cell receptor beta chains were read from a single sample in a study of T cell responses to AZD1222 COVID-19 vaccine. Using immunoSEQ multiplex PCR, the repertoire was profiled, and TCRdb retains in-frame clones only, with some absent. In the table there are about 150,000 clones, approximately 89% of which are singletons. This specimen consisted of peripheral blood, obtained on day 0 of MenACWY control vaccination. All receptors come from an adult in good health. Each CDR3 is given with its conserved first and last residue. A D gene is named only where the DNA matches it firmly. Rows may omit the clone size; those that give it use once, few, many or a size class.

V gene,D gene,clone size,J gene,CDR3 DNA,CDR3 protein
TRBV7-9,NA,NA,TRBJ2-2,TGTGCCAGCAGCGGTATCTTTCAAGCCGGGGAGCTGTTTTTT,CASSGIFQAGELFF
TRBV27,TRBD2,NA,TRBJ2-7,TGTGCCAGCAGCAGGGGTGAGCGGGGGTCCTACGAGCAGTACTTC,CASSRGERGSYEQYF
TRBV4-1,TRBD2,NA,TRBJ2-7,TGCGCCAGCAGCCGAGGGACTAGCGGATCCTACGAGCAGTACTTC,CASSRGTSGSYEQYF
TRBV7-3,TRBD2,NA,TRBJ2-2,TGTGCCAGCAGCCGCCTAGGGGGAAGCGGGAGCAACGGGGAGCTGTTTTTT,CASSRLGGSGSNGELFF
TRBV16,NA,NA,TRBJ1-5,TGTGCCAGCAGCCCTCGTGGAAGAGGGGCGGGAAGCAATCAGCCCCAGCATTTT,CASSPRGRGAGSNQPQHF
TRBV6-5,NA,NA,TRBJ1-4,TGTGCCAGCAGTTTTGGGGGTGAAAAACTGTTTTTT,CASSFGGEKLFF
TRBV12-3/TRBV12-4,NA,NA,TRBJ2-2,TGTGCCAGCAGTTTTAGAAGTACCGGGGAGCTGTTTTTT,CASSFRSTGELFF
TRBV30,TRBD1,NA,TRBJ1-2,TGTGCCTTTACAGGGGACGACTATGGCTACACCTTC,CAFTGDDYGYTF
TRBV7-8,NA,few,TRBJ1-5,TGTGCCAGCAGCTTACATTCTCCCGGCAATCAGCCCCAGCATTTT,CASSLHSPGNQPQHF
TRBV19,TRBD1,NA,TRBJ2-3,TGTGCCAGTAGTATCGGTGACAGGGATGGAGATACGCAGTATTTT,CASSIGDRDGDTQYF